The 6 T cell receptor beta chains below were found in one sample sequenced in a study of blood T cell repertoires in COVID-19 (dated by TCRdb to 2020 to 2022). Libraries were prepared through the immunoSEQ multiplex PCR assay. TCRdb stores this immuneACCESS table with in-frame sequences only. Part of the clones is absent; in the studies checked, under half of the shortfall reflects unresolved V genes, and no reason is known for the rest. In all, the sample holds under 450,000 clones, and about 87% of those were seen once. 10% to 15% of the sample rests with the top ten. The specimen was peripheral blood. The receptor set was obtained from a woman aged 45-59 years with COVID-19, enrolled during active disease.

The CDR3 here is CASRASSAGSYGYTF. CDR3 sequence (DNA): TGTGCCAGTAGAGCCTCCTCGGCAGGAAGCTATGGCTACACCTTC. V usage is TRBV19 and J usage is TRBJ1-2; D unclear. Trimming cost V 6 bases and J 4 bases, with 18 bases left between them. The CDR3 totals 15 residues. CDR1 and CDR2 from the germline V gene are LNHDA and SQIVND (reference sequence).

V is TRBV20-1 and J is TRBJ1-3; TRBD1 aligns across 7 bases. The germline V gene encodes CDR1 DFQATT and CDR2 SNEGSKA (reference sequence). The CDR3 length is 15 residues. After removal of 3 bases from V and 4 bases from J, the junction contained 9 bases not matched to a gene. CDR3 in DNA: TGCAGTGCTAGTAGGGGACAGTCTCAAGGAAACACCATATATTTT. Protein sequence: CSASRGQSQGNTIYF.

CDR3 bases: TGTGCCAGCAGCCCGGGAGTCAACGAGCAGTACTTC. Translated: CASSPGVNEQYF. The chain is built from TRBV11-2 and TRBJ2-7, with a tentative D call TRBD2 (6 bases). The germline V gene has CDR1 SGHAT and CDR2 FQNNGV. The CDR3 is 12 residues long. With 5 bases removed from V and 5 bases from J, the gap between germline ends came to 10 bases.

The chain uses TRBV12-3 or TRBV12-4 and TRBJ2-1, with 8 bases that match TRBD2. The CDR3 sequence is 11 residues long. V dropped 5 bases and J dropped 15; count of bases not matched to a gene: 6. The DNA for the CDR3 is TGTGCCAGCAGTACGGGGGGGCGCCTGTTCTTC. It specifies CASSTGGRLFF.

The rearrangement links TRBV27 to TRBJ2-7, with D tentatively TRBD1 (6 bases). Trimming took 5 bases from V and 1 from J, leaving 12 bases between them. This CDR3 has 14 residues. CDR1 and CDR2 (germline): MNHEY, SMNVEV (reference sequence). CDR3 bases: TGTGCCAGCAGTAGACACAGGGAATCCTACGAGCAGTACTTC. It yields the protein CASSRHRESYEQYF.

This chain uses TRBV6-1 with TRBJ2-7; 8 bases are shared with TRBD1. With 3 bases clipped from V and 0 bases from J, the junction kept 7 bases outside the gene matches. CDR3 size: 16 residues. Germline V CDR1 and CDR2: MNHNS, SASEGT. CDR3 sequence: CASSEGRQGISYEQYF. CDR3 DNA: TGTGCCAGCAGTGAGGGTAGACAGGGGATCTCCTACGAGCAGTACTTC.